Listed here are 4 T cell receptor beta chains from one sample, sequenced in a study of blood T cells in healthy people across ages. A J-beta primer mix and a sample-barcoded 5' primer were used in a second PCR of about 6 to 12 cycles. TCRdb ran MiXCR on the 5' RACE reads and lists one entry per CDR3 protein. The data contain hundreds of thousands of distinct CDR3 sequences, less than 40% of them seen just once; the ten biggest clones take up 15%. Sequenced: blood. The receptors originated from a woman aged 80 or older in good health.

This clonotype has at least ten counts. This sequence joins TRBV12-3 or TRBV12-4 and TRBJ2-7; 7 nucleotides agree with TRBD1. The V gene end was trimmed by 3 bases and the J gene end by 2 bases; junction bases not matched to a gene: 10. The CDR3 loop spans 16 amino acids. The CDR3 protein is CASSLSGTARPYEQYF. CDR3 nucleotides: TGTGCCAGCAGTTTGTCAGGGACAGCGAGACCCTACGAGCAGTACTTC.

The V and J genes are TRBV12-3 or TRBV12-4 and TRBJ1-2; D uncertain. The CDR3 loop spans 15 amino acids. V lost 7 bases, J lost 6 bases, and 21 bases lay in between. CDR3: CASTTRAGRRDGYTF. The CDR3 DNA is TGTGCCAGCACCACACGGGCAGGCCGGCGCGATGGCTACACCTTC.

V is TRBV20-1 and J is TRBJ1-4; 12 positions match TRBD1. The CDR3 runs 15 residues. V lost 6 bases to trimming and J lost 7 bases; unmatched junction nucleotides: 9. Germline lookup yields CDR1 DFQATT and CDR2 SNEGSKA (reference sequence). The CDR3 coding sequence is TGCAGTGCCAAACCCGGGACAGGGGGCAGTGAAAAACTGTTTTTT. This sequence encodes CSAKPGTGGSEKLFF.

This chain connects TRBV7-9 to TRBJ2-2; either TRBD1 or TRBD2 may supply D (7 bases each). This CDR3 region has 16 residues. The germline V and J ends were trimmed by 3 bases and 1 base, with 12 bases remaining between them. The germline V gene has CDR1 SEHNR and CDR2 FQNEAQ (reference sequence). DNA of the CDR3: TGTGCCAGCAGCTTGGGAGGGGGCCTGAACACCGGGGAGCTGTTTTTT. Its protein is CASSLGGGLNTGELFF. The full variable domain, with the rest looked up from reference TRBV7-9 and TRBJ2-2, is DTGVSQNPRHKITKRGQNVTFRCDPISEHNRLYWYRQTLGQGPEFLTYFQNEAQLEKSRLLSDRFSAERPKGSFSTLEIQRTEQGDSAMYLCASSLGGGLNTGELFFGEGSRLTVL.